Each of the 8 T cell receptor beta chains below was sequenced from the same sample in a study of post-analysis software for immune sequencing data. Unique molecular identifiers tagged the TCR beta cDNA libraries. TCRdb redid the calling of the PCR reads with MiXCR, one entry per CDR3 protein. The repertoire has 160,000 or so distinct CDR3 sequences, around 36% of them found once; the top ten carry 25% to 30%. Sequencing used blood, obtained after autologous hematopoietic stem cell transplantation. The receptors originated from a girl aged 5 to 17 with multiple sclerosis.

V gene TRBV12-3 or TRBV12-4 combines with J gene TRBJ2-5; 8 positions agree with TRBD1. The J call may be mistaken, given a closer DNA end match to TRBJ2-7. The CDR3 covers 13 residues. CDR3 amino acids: CASSLLRGLEQYF. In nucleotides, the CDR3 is TGTGCCAGCAGTTTGCTCAGGGGGCTCGAGCAGTACTTC.

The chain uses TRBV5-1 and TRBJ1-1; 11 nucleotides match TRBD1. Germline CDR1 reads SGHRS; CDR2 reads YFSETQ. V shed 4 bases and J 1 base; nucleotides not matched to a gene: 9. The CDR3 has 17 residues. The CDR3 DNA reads TGCGCCAGCAGCACCTGGACAGGGGGCCCGCCGAACACTGAAGCTTTCTTT. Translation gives CASSTWTGGPPNTEAFF.

The chain's CDR3 is CASIPLGVYTGELFF. CDR3 DNA: TGTGCCAGCATCCCCCTGGGGGTTTACACCGGGGAGCTGTTTTTT. The chain recombines TRBV12-3 or TRBV12-4 with TRBJ2-2; D is possibly TRBD1 or TRBD2 (5 bases each). The V end was cut by 7 bases, the J end by 3 bases, with 15 bases between. There are 15 residues in the CDR3.

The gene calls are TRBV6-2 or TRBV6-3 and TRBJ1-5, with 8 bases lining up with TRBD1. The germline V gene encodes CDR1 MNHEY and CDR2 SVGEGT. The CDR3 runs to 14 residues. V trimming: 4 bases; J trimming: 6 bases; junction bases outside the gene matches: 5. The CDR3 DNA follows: TGTGCCAGCAGTTTACAGGGGGATGTTCAGCCCCAGCATTTT. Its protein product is CASSLQGDVQPQHF.

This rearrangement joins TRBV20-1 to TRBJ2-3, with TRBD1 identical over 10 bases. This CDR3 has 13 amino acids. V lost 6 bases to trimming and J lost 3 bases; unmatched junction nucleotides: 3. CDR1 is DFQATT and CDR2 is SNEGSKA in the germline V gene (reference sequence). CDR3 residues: CSARGQGTDTQYF. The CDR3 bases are TGCAGTGCAAGGGGACAGGGGACAGATACGCAGTATTTT.

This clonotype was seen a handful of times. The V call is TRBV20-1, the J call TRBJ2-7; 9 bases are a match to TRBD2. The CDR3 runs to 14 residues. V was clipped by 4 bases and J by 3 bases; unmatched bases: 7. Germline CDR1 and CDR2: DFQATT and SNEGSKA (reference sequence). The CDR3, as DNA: TGCAGTGCTAAACTTAGCGGGAGTGGCTACGAGCAGTACTTC. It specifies CSAKLSGSGYEQYF.

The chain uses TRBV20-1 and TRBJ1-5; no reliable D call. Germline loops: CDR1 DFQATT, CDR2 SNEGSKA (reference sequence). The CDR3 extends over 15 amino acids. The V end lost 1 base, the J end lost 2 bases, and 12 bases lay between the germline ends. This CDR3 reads CSARVGNMGNQPQHF. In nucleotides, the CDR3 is TGCAGTGCTAGAGTGGGGAATATGGGCAATCAGCCCCAGCATTTT.

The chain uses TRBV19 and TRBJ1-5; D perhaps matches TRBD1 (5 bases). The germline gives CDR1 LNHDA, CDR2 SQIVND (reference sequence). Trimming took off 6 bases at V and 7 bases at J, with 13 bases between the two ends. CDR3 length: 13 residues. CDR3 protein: CASSFGGNQPQHF. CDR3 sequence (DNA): TGTGCCAGTAGCTTTGGGGGGAACCAGCCCCAGCATTTT.